The 24 T cell receptor beta chains presented below share a single source sample, sequenced in a study of T cells in Graves' hyperthyroidism and ophthalmopathy. The TCR beta CDR3 regions underwent amplification using RNA transcripts as the source. The HTBI primer set served for first-round RT-PCR of the TCR CDR3. MiXCR, applied by TCRdb to the multiplex PCR reads, yields one record per CDR3 protein. This table has about 380,000 distinct CDR3 sequences, around 20% appearing once. The material sequenced was blood. The receptors were sampled from a man aged 18-30 years with Graves' ophthalmopathy.

The rearrangement joins TRBV5-1 to TRBJ1-6; D uncertain. Germline V gene lookup returns CDR1 SGHRS and CDR2 YFSETQ. There are 16 residues in the CDR3. Deletions cut 1 base from V and 0 bases from J, with 8 bases between. In DNA, the CDR3 is TGCGCCAGCAGCTTGACAGCCCTCTCCTATAATTCACCCCTCCACTTT. Translated: CASSLTALSYNSPLHF.

The rearrangement uses TRBV10-3 and TRBJ1-6; D possibly corresponds to TRBD1 (5 bases). Trimming removed 11 bases at V and 10 bases at J, with 18 bases between. There are 13 residues in the CDR3. Germline V gene data show CDR1 as ENHRY and CDR2 as SYGVKD. The CDR3 DNA is TGTGCCCCCCGGGACCCGGGGGAGTCACCCCTCCACTTT. As protein: CAPRDPGESPLHF.

This clonotype occurred many times. This rearrangement joins TRBV2 to TRBJ2-1, with a tentative D call TRBD1 (6 bases). Germline-derived CDR1 and CDR2 are SNHLY and FYNNEI. V lost 7 bases to trimming and J lost 7 bases, with 11 bases between them. The CDR3 extends over 12 amino acids. CDR3: CASNRVSNEQFF. DNA of the CDR3: TGTGCCAGCAACAGGGTTAGTAATGAGCAGTTCTTC.

The chain carries TRBV10-2 and TRBJ1-2; unclear D gene. This CDR3 has 11 residues. Germline values: CDR1 WSHSY, CDR2 SAAADI. V was trimmed by 3 bases and J by 14 bases, leaving 13 bases between them. The CDR3: CASSEGGYETF. CDR3 DNA sequence: TGCGCCAGCAGTGAAGGCGGCTACGAAACCTTC.

This clonotype has a handful of counts. The genes are TRBV12-3 or TRBV12-4 and TRBJ2-1; D is ambiguous. V gave up 4 bases and J gave up 6 bases, with 13 bases separating them. The CDR3 runs to 14 residues. The CDR3 DNA reads as TGTGCCAGCAGTTCCCGGCGGTCCGGCAATGAGCAGTTCTTC. Amino acid sequence: CASSSRRSGNEQFF.

At least ten counts were recorded for this clonotype. V is TRBV6-1 and J is TRBJ1-5; 8 positions agree with TRBD1. The CDR3 totals 15 residues. Trimming took 5 bases from V and 0 from J; bases not matched to a gene: 3. Germline values: CDR1 MNHNS, CDR2 SASEGT. For the CDR3, the DNA is TGTGCCAGCAGTTTGGACAGGGTTAGCAATCAGCCCCAGCATTTT. It encodes CASSLDRVSNQPQHF.

The table lists this clonotype with a few counts. The chain has TRBV7-6 and TRBJ2-3; either TRBD1 or TRBD2 may supply D (5 bases each). The CDR3 covers 15 residues. V gave up 3 bases and J gave up 2 bases, with 12 bases separating them. CDR1 SGHVS and CDR2 FNYEAQ come from the germline V gene. Here the CDR3 reads CASSLGTPLTDTQYF. The DNA of the CDR3 is TGTGCCAGCAGCTTGGGGACGCCCCTCACAGATACGCAGTATTTT.

The rearrangement links TRBV5-1 to TRBJ1-4, with no clear D. The V end was cut by 0 bases, the J end by 3 bases, with 9 bases between. The CDR3 has 15 amino acids. Germline CDR1 SGHRS, CDR2 YFSETQ. The CDR3 DNA reads as TGCGCCAGCAGCTTGGGCACCGGGGCTAATGAAAAACTGTTTTTT. Its translation: CASSLGTGANEKLFF.

This clonotype was counted many times. V gene TRBV7-8 combines with J gene TRBJ2-7; weak D call: TRBD1 (5 bases). The V gene lost 1 base and the J gene lost 6 bases, with 10 bases spanning the gap. CDR1 and CDR2 (germline): SGHVS, FQNEAQ. The CDR3 is made up of 13 amino acids. CDR3 sequence (DNA): TGTGCCAGCAGCTTAGATATAAGGGGCGAGCAGTACTTC. As protein: CASSLDIRGEQYF.

The V call is TRBV7-9, the J call TRBJ1-6; 12 positions agree with TRBD1. The V segment lost 5 bases and the J segment 6 bases; nucleotides outside the gene matches: 5. CDR3 length equals 16 residues. Germline-derived CDR1 and CDR2 are SEHNR and FQNEAQ (reference sequence). DNA for the CDR3: TGTGCCAGCAGCGGCGGGACAGGGGGCTTTAATTCACCCCTCCACTTT. Encoded protein: CASSGGTGGFNSPLHF.

The chain couples TRBV14 to TRBJ2-3; D perhaps matches TRBD2 (7 bases). Germline CDR1 and CDR2: SGHDN and FVKESK. Between the trimmed V and J ends, which lost 0 bases and 4 bases, there was a span of 11 bases. The CDR3 totals 15 residues. CDR3 region: CASSQEGGAPDTQYF. The CDR3 DNA follows: TGTGCCAGCAGCCAAGAAGGGGGGGCCCCAGATACGCAGTATTTT.

The V call is TRBV7-9, the J call TRBJ2-1; 10 bases match TRBD2. Germline lookup yields CDR1 SEHNR and CDR2 FQNEAQ (reference sequence). J gave up 5 bases and V 5 bases, and 6 bases lay outside the gene matches. The CDR3 is 15 residues long. Here the CDR3 DNA reads TGTGCCAGCAGCATACTAGCGGGGTATAACAATGAGCAGTTCTTC. This translates into CASSILAGYNNEQFF.

This clonotype was seen a handful of times. The chain combines TRBV6-5 with TRBJ1-6, with D maybe TRBD1 (5 bases). Germline values: CDR1 MNHEY, CDR2 SVGAGI. V dropped 4 bases and J dropped 10 bases, with 17 bases sitting between them. CDR3 size: 15 residues. The CDR3 nucleotides are TGTGCCAGCAGTTCCCAGAGGCAAGGGGAATCACCCCTCCACTTT. Its translation: CASSSQRQGESPLHF.

The J gene is TRBJ1-3, the V gene TRBV11-2; TRBD1 matches 9 bases. Germline values: CDR1 SGHAT, CDR2 FQNNGV. This CDR3 contains 14 residues. With V trimmed by 5 bases and J by 9 bases, 8 bases remained unmatched. The CDR3 loop is CASSKGQGTFTIYF. CDR3 bases: TGTGCCAGCAGCAAGGGACAGGGAACGTTCACCATATATTTT.

This clonotype has at least ten counts. The gene calls are TRBV24-1 and TRBJ1-2, with 10 positions matching TRBD1. Germline V gene data show CDR1 as KGHDR and CDR2 as SFDVKD. The CDR3 sequence is 16 residues long. Trimming cost V 4 bases and J 3 bases; bases outside gene matches: 7. CDR3 region: CATSDPGQGEDYGYTF. The CDR3 nucleotides are TGTGCCACCAGTGACCCAGGACAGGGGGAGGACTATGGCTACACCTTC.

This clonotype was seen repeatedly, ten times or more. The rearrangement uses TRBV7-9 and TRBJ1-4; 7 bases map to TRBD1. The CDR3 spans 14 residues. The germline CDR1 and CDR2 sequences are SEHNR and FQNEAQ (reference sequence). The junction had 6 bases not matched to a gene; V was cut back by 4 bases and J by 7 bases. In DNA form, the CDR3 reads TGTGCCAGCAGCTCCTCAGGGGGGGGTGAAAAACTGTTTTTT. This sequence encodes CASSSSGGGEKLFF.

This clonotype was seen at least ten times. V and J are TRBV28 and TRBJ1-2, with D uncertain. Trimming stripped 6 bases from V and 5 bases from J, with 13 bases between. There are 13 residues in the CDR3. The germline V gene encodes CDR1 MDHEN and CDR2 SYDVKM. CDR3 loop: CASSAPVGYGYTF. In DNA form, the CDR3 reads TGTGCCAGCAGCGCCCCGGTGGGGTATGGCTACACCTTC.

This clonotype was counted ten times or more. The CDR3 nucleotides read TGTGCCAGCAGCGAGAGCAGTTGGGACTATGGCTACACCTTC. Translated: CASSESSWDYGYTF. The chain has TRBV9 and TRBJ1-2; D gene uncertain. This CDR3 is built from 14 residues. The V gene lost 3 bases and the J gene lost 3 bases, with 12 bases spanning the gap. Germline CDR1 SGDLS, CDR2 YYNGEE. Filled out from reference TRBV9 and TRBJ1-2, the complete variable domain reads DSGVTQTPKHLITATGQRVTLRCSPRSGDLSVYWYQQSLDQGLQFLIQYYNGEERAKGNILERFSAQQFPDLHSELNLSSLELGDSALYFCASSESSWDYGYTFGSGTRLTVV.

As to this clonotype: A single base separates this from a much larger clone, so it may be a read error. The chain uses TRBV11-2 and TRBJ2-1; a possible D gene is TRBD2 (5 bases). Trimming took off 1 base at V and 9 bases at J, with 7 bases between the two ends. The CDR3 spans 12 residues. CDR1 SGHAT and CDR2 FQNNGV come from the germline V gene. Here the CDR3 DNA reads TGTGCCAGCAGCTTAGTGGGGAGTGAGCAGTTCTTC. Its translation: CASSLVGSEQFF.

This clonotype has ten or more counts. The rearrangement uses TRBV9 and TRBJ1-1; TRBD1 is a possible D gene (6 bases). Germline CDR1 reads SGDLS; CDR2 reads YYNGEE. V was cut by 2 bases and J by 5 bases, with 13 bases left in between. The CDR3 is 14 residues long. The DNA for the CDR3 is TGTGCCAGCAGCGTGACAGGCCAGGGGACTGAAGCTTTCTTT. It translates to CASSVTGQGTEAFF.

This clonotype was picked up many times. The rearrangement joins TRBV7-9 to TRBJ2-1; D remains ambiguous. This CDR3 comprises 16 residues. Germline CDR1 SEHNR, CDR2 FQNEAQ (reference sequence). Trimming stripped 5 bases from V and 0 bases from J, with 14 bases between. The CDR3 region is CASSPTDGNSYNEQFF. The CDR3 region has the DNA TGTGCCAGCAGCCCAACGGACGGAAACTCCTACAATGAGCAGTTCTTC.

The chain couples TRBV29-1 to TRBJ2-7; 10 bases line up with TRBD1. CDR3 length: 14 amino acids. V lost 4 bases to trimming and J lost 3 bases; unmatched junction nucleotides: 6. Germline V gives CDR1 SQVTM, CDR2 ANQGSEA. CDR3 DNA sequence: TGCAGCGTTGTTGCTGGGACAGGGGTCTACGAGCAGTACTTC. Residues: CSVVAGTGVYEQYF.

This clonotype appeared many times. The genes are TRBV2 and TRBJ1-6; 9 bases are shared with TRBD1. Germline CDR1 and CDR2: SNHLY and FYNNEI. The V segment lost 8 bases and the J segment 7 bases; nucleotides outside the gene matches: 3. There are 13 residues in the CDR3. CDR3: CASSGQGNSPLHF. In nucleotides, the CDR3 is TGTGCCAGCTCGGGACAGGGAAATTCACCCCTCCACTTT.

This clonotype showed up many times. V gene TRBV9 combines with J gene TRBJ1-5, with 8 bases matching TRBD1. With 4 bases clipped from V and 6 bases from J, the junction kept 9 bases outside the gene matches. Germline values: CDR1 SGDLS, CDR2 YYNGEE. The CDR3 is 15 residues long. Written as DNA, the CDR3 is TGTGCCAGCAGCTTATCAGGGGGCGCAGGTCAGCCCCAGCATTTT. It yields the protein CASSLSGGAGQPQHF.